This T cell receptor (beta chain) was sequenced for a study of T-cell reconstitution after alpha-beta-depleted transplantation in children. Germline assignment: CDR1 SGHVS and CDR2 FNYEAQ. V lost 3 bases and J 2 bases, leaving 24 bases between the germline ends. This CDR3 region has 19 residues. Unique molecular identifiers were used in preparing the TCRbeta library. TCRdb used MiXCR to reprocess the PCR reads, holding one entry per CDR3 protein. The sample yields fewer than 550,000 distinct CDR3 sequences, about an eighth seen once. The source of this sequence is a female patient younger than 10 who had a stem cell transplant for aplastic anemia, so the T cells may come from the graft donor. V usage is TRBV7-6 and J usage is TRBJ2-3; D possibly uses TRBD1 or TRBD2 (5 bases each). The sequencing used PBMCs, mostly from graft donor cells, collected 180 days after TCRalphabeta/CD19-depleted stem cell transplant. CDR3 sequence (DNA): TGTGCCAGCAGCTTTTTCCTTGGGGGACCCAAGGGAGCCACAGATACGCAGTATTTT. Its translation: CASSFFLGGPKGATDTQYF. Using reference TRBV7-6 and TRBJ2-3 for the parts outside the CDR3, the full variable domain is GAGVSQSPRYKVTKRGQDVALRCDPISGHVSLYWYRQALGQGPEFLTYFNYEAQQDKSGLPNDRFSAERPEGSISTLTIQRTEQRDSAMYRCASSFFLGGPKGATDTQYFGPGTRLTVL.